Listed here are 19 T cell receptor beta chains from one sample, sequenced in a study of graft-versus-host responses after intestinal transplantation. No antigen is known for these receptors. Method: immunoSEQ multiplex PCR; TCRdb's copy keeps in-frame clones and lacks some. This sample has about 89,000 clones; roughly 92% occur once, and the top ten carry approximately 0.3%. This sample comprised unstimulated CD4+ T cells sorted from spleen or lymph node cells, obtained before intestinal transplant. The source of these receptors is a human donor who received an intestinal transplant.

The chain couples TRBV29-1 to TRBJ2-1; unclear D gene. Germline V gene sequence: CDR1 SQVTM, CDR2 ANQGSEA. The CDR3 length is 14 residues. Trimming took 4 bases from V and 0 from J, leaving 10 bases between them. Written as DNA, the CDR3 is TGCAGCGTTGTTCAGTCGAGCTCCTACAATGAGCAGTTCTTC. This codes for CSVVQSSSYNEQFF.

The chain couples TRBV11-2 to TRBJ2-5, with D possibly TRBD1 on 7 matching bases. The CDR3 runs to 17 residues. The V end lost 3 bases, the J end lost 11 bases, and 28 bases lay between the germline ends. The germline gives CDR1 SGHAT, CDR2 FQNNGV. CDR3 sequence (DNA): TGTGCCAGCAGCTTGAGGGGGAGGAGGGGGCCTCGTCGGGAGCAGTACTTC. This codes for CASSLRGRRGPRREQYF. The whole variable domain, remainder taken from reference TRBV11-2 and TRBJ2-5, is EAGVAQSPRYKIIEKRQSVAFWCNPISGHATLYWYQQILGQGPKLLIQFQNNGVVDDSQLPKDRFSAERLKGVDSTLKIQPAKLEDSAVYLCASSLRGRRGPRREQYFGPGTRLLVL.

To note about this clone: Other DNA sequences in the sample encode the same CDR3. The chain uses TRBV27 and TRBJ2-7; D may correspond to TRBD1 or TRBD2 (5 bases each). Germline CDR1 reads MNHEY; CDR2 reads SMNVEV (reference sequence). The germline V and J ends were trimmed by 6 bases and 3 bases, with 18 bases remaining between them. There are 15 residues in the CDR3. In nucleotides, the CDR3 is TGTGCCAGCAGCTTCGGCCGGGGCCCAGTCTACGAGCAGTACTTC. Translation gives CASSFGRGPVYEQYF.

The V and J genes are TRBV18 and TRBJ1-1; perhaps TRBD1 as D (5 bases). In germline, CDR1 is KGHSH, CDR2 LQKENI. The CDR3 sequence is 15 residues long. Trimming took 3 bases from V and 1 from J, leaving 12 bases between them. CDR3 sequence reads: CASSPSETANTEAFF. CDR3 in DNA: TGTGCCAGCTCACCGAGTGAGACAGCGAACACTGAAGCTTTCTTT.

This sequence joins TRBV28 and TRBJ2-1; D is ambiguous. The CDR3 covers 14 residues. Germline CDR1 and CDR2: MDHEN and SYDVKM. V was trimmed by 9 bases and J by 6 bases, leaving 18 bases between them. This CDR3 reads CASAWASLVNEQFF. CDR3 in DNA: TGTGCCAGTGCCTGGGCCTCGCTCGTCAATGAGCAGTTCTTC.

V and J are TRBV5-5 and TRBJ1-4; TRBD1 aligns across 9 bases. The ends lost 2 bases at V and 9 bases at J; junction bases unmatched: 5. Germline assignment: CDR1 SGHKS and CDR2 YYEKEE (reference sequence). This CDR3 spans 14 amino acids. The CDR3 nucleotides are TGTGCCAGCAGCTTAGGACAGGGGCGGCAAAAACTGTTTTTT. Protein: CASSLGQGRQKLFF.

The CDR3, as DNA: TGTGCCAGTAGTATTGTTCTGGGACAGGGATATCAGCCCCAGCATTTT. Residues: CASSIVLGQGYQPQHF. This chain connects TRBV19 to TRBJ1-5; TRBD1 aligns across 9 bases. CDR3 length equals 16 residues. Germline CDR1 reads LNHDA; CDR2 reads SQIVND (reference sequence). V was pared by 3 bases and J by 5 bases, with 8 bases of the junction left unmatched.

V and J are TRBV5-1 and TRBJ2-1; D is unresolved. This CDR3 comprises 15 residues. Between the trimmed V and J ends, which lost 4 bases and 5 bases, there was a span of 16 bases. Germline lookup yields CDR1 SGHRS and CDR2 YFSETQ. The CDR3 is CASSLTVDINNEQFF. The CDR3 DNA sequence: TGCGCCAGCAGCCTAACGGTTGACATCAACAATGAGCAGTTCTTC.

The chain uses TRBV5-1 and TRBJ2-7; D unclear. Germline V gene lookup returns CDR1 SGHRS and CDR2 YFSETQ. Trimming stripped 0 bases from V and 5 bases from J, with 18 bases between. This CDR3 spans 16 amino acids. The DNA for the CDR3 is TGCGCCAGCAGCTTGGTTGGCGGTAGGGTGGGAAACGAGCAGTACTTC. Translated, it gives CASSLVGGRVGNEQYF.

V and J are TRBV4-1 and TRBJ2-4, with D tentatively TRBD1 (5 bases). This CDR3 comprises 13 residues. V was shortened by 3 bases and J by 8 bases, with 11 bases between the two germline ends. Germline V lookup: CDR1 MGHRA, CDR2 YSYEKL. This CDR3 reads CASSQQGFDIQYF. As DNA, the CDR3 is TGCGCCAGCAGCCAGCAGGGTTTTGACATTCAGTACTTC.

This rearrangement joins TRBV6-5 to TRBJ1-1, with D possibly TRBD1 on 6 matching bases. This CDR3 contains 15 residues. Germline V gene data show CDR1 as MNHEY and CDR2 as SVGAGI. Trimming removed 2 bases at V and 2 bases at J, with 12 bases between. CDR3 sequence reads: CASSYEAGTNTEAFF. The CDR3 coding sequence is TGTGCCAGCAGTTACGAGGCAGGGACAAACACTGAAGCTTTCTTT.

This clone was recorded a few times. This CDR3 is CASRGSSGNTIYF. The CDR3 DNA sequence: TGTGCCAGCCGTGGGAGCTCTGGAAACACCATATATTTT. The chain links TRBV27 to TRBJ1-3; the D is unclear. The germline V gene encodes CDR1 MNHEY and CDR2 SMNVEV (reference sequence). This CDR3 has 13 residues. V shed 8 bases and J shed 0 bases, with 8 bases lying between them.

This clone was observed once. This sequence joins TRBV7-6 and TRBJ2-1; 8 positions match TRBD2. V lost 1 base to trimming and J lost 6 bases; unmatched junction nucleotides: 5. CDR3 length: 15 residues. Germline V CDR1 and CDR2: SGHVS, FNYEAQ. DNA of the CDR3: TGTGCCAGCAGCTTAGGCGGCCTAGCGGGCAATGAGCAGTTCTTC. Translating it yields CASSLGGLAGNEQFF.

The chain is built from TRBV9 and TRBJ2-7; TRBD2 matches at 7 bases. The CDR3 consists of 14 residues. Germline lookup yields CDR1 SGDLS and CDR2 YYNGEE. Germline trimming cut 3 bases from V and 4 bases from J; bases unmatched to any gene: 7. The CDR3 region has the DNA TGTGCCAGCAGCGGCAGCGGGATAGGATACGAGCAGTACTTC. Its translation: CASSGSGIGYEQYF.

J is TRBJ1-6 and V is TRBV19; the match to TRBD1 covers 7 bases. Trimming at V came to 9 bases and at J to 5 bases, leaving 4 bases not matched to a gene. This CDR3 is 13 amino acids long. CDR1 and CDR2 (germline): LNHDA, SQIVND (reference sequence). CDR3 amino acids: CASKGTDNSPLHF. DNA of the CDR3: TGTGCCAGCAAGGGGACAGATAATTCACCCCTCCACTTT.

V gene TRBV7-9 combines with J gene TRBJ2-5; tentative D call: TRBD1 (6 bases). The V end lost 2 bases, the J end lost 5 bases, and 12 bases lay between the germline ends. In germline, CDR1 is SEHNR, CDR2 FQNEAQ (reference sequence). This CDR3 is built from 14 residues. The DNA of the CDR3 is TGTGCCAGCAGCTTACTTTACAGGGAGGAGACCCAGTACTTC. Amino acids: CASSLLYREETQYF.

This chain connects TRBV7-9 to TRBJ2-3, with 8 bases matching TRBD2. J gave up 4 bases and V 5 bases, and 11 bases lay outside the gene matches. Per germline, CDR1 SEHNR and CDR2 FQNEAQ (reference sequence). This CDR3 contains 16 residues. The CDR3 DNA sequence: TGTGCCAGCAGCCACGCGTCGGGAGGGCCCCCAGATACGCAGTATTTT. It yields the protein CASSHASGGPPDTQYF.

This chain joins TRBV6-5 and TRBJ1-1; D unresolved. The length of the CDR3 is 11 residues. Germline CDR1 MNHEY, CDR2 SVGAGI. V lost 2 bases and J lost 11, with 9 bases in between. CDR3 in DNA: TGTGCCAGCAGTTACGCCCGGGAGGCTTTCTTT. This sequence encodes CASSYAREAFF.

In this sample, this clone turned up once. This sequence joins TRBV5-1 and TRBJ2-1; 10 bases match TRBD2. CDR1 is SGHRS, CDR2 YFSETQ, per germline. The CDR3 runs to 18 residues. With V trimmed by 0 bases and J by 4 bases, 10 bases remained unmatched. Here the CDR3 reads CASSLATRGAGGYNEQFF. The DNA for the CDR3 is TGCGCCAGCAGCTTGGCCACTCGTGGAGCGGGAGGGTACAATGAGCAGTTCTTC.